This TCR beta chain emerged from a study of T-cell memory formation after mild COVID-19. On the study more broadly: In these data, TCR clusters were largely donor specific.

The CDR3 is made up of 16 amino acids. V lost 1 base to trimming and J lost 5 bases, with 15 bases between them. Germline CDR1 is SGHAT and CDR2 is FQNNGV. TCRdb redid the calling of the 5' RACE reads with MiXCR, one entry per CDR3 protein. The profile shows a few hundred thousand distinct CDR3 sequences, roughly a tenth of them singletons. The chain uses TRBV11-2 and TRBJ1-5; no firm D call. This TCR was sampled from a man aged 18 to 30 who had mild COVID-19 (a few samples of this study predate the infection). Cell type and time point are not known. Sequencing was performed on PBMCs or a T cell subset sorted from them (not recorded which). The CDR3 nucleotides read TGTGCCAGCAGCTTAGTAGGCAACACTAGGGATCAGCCCCAGCATTTT. This gives the protein CASSLVGNTRDQPQHF.